This TCR beta chain was retrieved from a study of CD8 T cells in Susac syndrome. Reverse transcription of roughly 0.5 to 1 ug RNA was performed with random hexamers. TCRdb recomputed calls from the immunoSEQ multiplex PCR reads with MiXCR, one row per CDR3 protein. The data contain around 180,000 distinct CDR3 sequences, approximately 94% of them singletons. Germline V gives CDR1 SGHTA, CDR2 FQGTGA. The CDR3 is 15 residues long. Trimming cost V 4 bases and J 1 base; bases outside gene matches: 5. The material sequenced was CD4+ T cells from PBMCs. This rearrangement joins TRBV7-3 to TRBJ2-3; TRBD1 matches 7 bases. The receptor was isolated from a human donor with Susac syndrome. The CDR3 protein is CASSWETGRTDTQYF. The DNA for the CDR3 is TGTGCCAGCAGCTGGGAGACAGGGCGCACAGATACGCAGTATTTT.